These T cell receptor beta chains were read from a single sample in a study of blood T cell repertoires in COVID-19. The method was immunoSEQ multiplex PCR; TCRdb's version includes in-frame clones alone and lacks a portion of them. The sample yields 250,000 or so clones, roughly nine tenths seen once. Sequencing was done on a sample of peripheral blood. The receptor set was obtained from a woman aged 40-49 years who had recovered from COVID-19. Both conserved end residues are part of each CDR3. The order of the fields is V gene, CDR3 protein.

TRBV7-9,CASSSTGKQETQYF
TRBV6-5,CASSPRTDPYEQYF
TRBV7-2,CASSLGLAGGSGGTDTQYF
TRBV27,CASSFGQGFYEQYF
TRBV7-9,CASSVAPPGGSEAFF
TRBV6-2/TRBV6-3,CASSYAGTINQPQHF
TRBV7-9,CASSFAGSGEQYF
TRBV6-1,CASSEAKVGAFF
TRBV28,CASRHTGTGGTYEQYF
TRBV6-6,CASGLAGLGGDTQYF
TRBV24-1,CATSLTGINVLTF
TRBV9,CASSEGSGSPQETQYF
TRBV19,CASSIPPTGVTGNTIYF
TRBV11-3,CASSLGQRQETQYF
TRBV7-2,CASSLSGTATGGYTF
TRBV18,CASSPQGGGNTIYF
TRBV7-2,CASSLGRGRVLFF
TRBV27,CASRRQGSNSPLHF
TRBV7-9,CASSRDRAYGYTF
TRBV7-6,CASSLGAGGSNQPQHF
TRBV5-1,CASSARTGLNTEAFF
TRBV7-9,CASSPGGAGNTEAFF
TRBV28,CASSLRDTTLATNEKLFF
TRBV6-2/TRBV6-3,CASSYQQGANGYTF
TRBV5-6,CASSLQGNEQFF
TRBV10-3,CAISGQGNGYTF
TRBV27,CASSFRSTDTQYF
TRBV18,CASSKMPGQGLDEQFF
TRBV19,CASSISRGEQFF
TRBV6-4,CASSATTNSPLHF
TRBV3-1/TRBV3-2,CASSQRLAGELFF
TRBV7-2,CASSLGWRPQETQYF
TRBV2,CASSSPGQGAYEQYF
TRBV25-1,CASTSLHNSPLHF
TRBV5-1,CASSLGPQGNYGYTF
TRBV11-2,CASSFGEAEQYF
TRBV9,CASSVVGVWRGGTDTQYF
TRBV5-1,CASHRETGELFF
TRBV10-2,CAAAGTSSGEQYF
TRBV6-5,CASSYSGAEAFF